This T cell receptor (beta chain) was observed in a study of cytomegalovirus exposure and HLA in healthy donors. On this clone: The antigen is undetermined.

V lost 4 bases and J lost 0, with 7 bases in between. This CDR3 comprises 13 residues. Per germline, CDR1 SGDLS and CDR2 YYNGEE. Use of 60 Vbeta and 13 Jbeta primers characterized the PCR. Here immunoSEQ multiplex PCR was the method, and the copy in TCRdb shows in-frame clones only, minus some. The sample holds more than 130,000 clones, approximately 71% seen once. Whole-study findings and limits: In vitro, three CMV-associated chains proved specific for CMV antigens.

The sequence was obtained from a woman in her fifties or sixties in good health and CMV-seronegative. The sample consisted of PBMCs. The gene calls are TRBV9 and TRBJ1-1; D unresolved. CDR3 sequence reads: CASSSAVNTEAFF. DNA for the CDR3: TGTGCCAGCAGCTCCGCGGTGAACACTGAAGCTTTCTTT.